These 9 T cell receptor beta chains share one sample of origin, sequenced in a study of T cell clonality in common variable immunodeficiency. Findings and caveats of the study: Reportedly, TCR beta sequences from common variable immunodeficiency showed fewer deletions and N-nucleotide insertions.

Assay: immunoSEQ multiplex PCR; the TCRdb copy retains only in-frame clones and omits some. The sample contains about 32,000 clones, none of them singletons. No antigen has been assigned to these receptors. Sequences were obtained from peripheral blood mononuclear cells. These receptors all stem from a human donor with common variable immunodeficiency.

This clone was picked up a small number of times. Read sequence stops 3 residues before the CDR3 end, and the germline J gene provides the missing end. This chain joins TRBV5-6 and TRBJ1-2; perhaps TRBD1 as D (6 bases). Germline CDR1 SGHDT, CDR2 YYEEEE. The CDR3 contains 15 residues. The V gene lost 2 bases and the J gene lost 3 bases, with 14 bases spanning the gap. The CDR3 protein is CASSFTGQIYYGYTF. CDR3 DNA, as far as it was read: TGTGCCAGCAGCTTCACAGGACAGATCTACTATGGC. The full variable domain, completed using reference TRBV5-6 and TRBJ1-2, is DAGVTQSPTHLIKTRGQQVTLRCSPKSGHDTVSWYQQALGQGPQFIFQYYEEEERQRGNFPDRFSGHQFPNYSSELNVNALLLGDSALYLCASSFTGQIYYGYTFGSGTRLTVV.

This clone was detected a few times. An end of the junction does not agree with germline; a read error may underlie this. The sequence runs out 3 residues before the end of the CDR3; the remainder is reconstructed from the germline J gene. This rearrangement joins TRBV2 to TRBJ1-1; D perhaps matches TRBD1 (5 bases). CDR1 and CDR2 (germline): SNHLY, FYNNEI. The CDR3 length is 14 residues. CDR3 residues: CANSDPGGNTEAFF. Partial CDR3 DNA: TGTGCCAACAGTGACCCCGGGGGAAACACTGAA.

A note on this clone: The sequence runs out 3 residues before the end of the CDR3; the remainder is reconstructed from the germline J gene. This rearrangement joins TRBV7-2 to TRBJ2-3; tentatively, D is TRBD1 (5 bases). Between the trimmed V and J ends, which lost 2 bases and 6 bases, there was a span of 9 bases. Germline loops: CDR1 SGHTA, CDR2 FQGNSA. This CDR3 is 13 amino acids long. The CDR3 loop is CASSLSRADTQYF. The sequenced part of the CDR3 DNA is TGTGCCAGCAGCTTATCCAGGGCGGATACG.

Note on this clone: Sequencing ends 3 residues short of the CDR3 end; the germline J gene provides the rest. This rearrangement joins TRBV7-6 to TRBJ1-6; TRBD1 is a possible D gene (5 bases). Germline values: CDR1 SGHVS, CDR2 FNYEAQ. V shed 2 bases and J shed 7 bases, with 15 bases lying between them. The CDR3 runs 16 residues. The CDR3 loop is CASSLTGRQMNSPLHF. The sequenced part of the CDR3 DNA is TGTGCCAGCAGCTTAACCGGGAGACAGATGAATTCACCC.

Concerning this clone: The read terminates 3 residues ahead of where the CDR3 ends, so the germline J gene completes it. The chain uses TRBV2 and TRBJ1-2; 7 bases agree with TRBD1. Germline loops: CDR1 SNHLY, CDR2 FYNNEI. This CDR3 has 13 amino acids. The sequenced part of the CDR3 DNA is TGTGCCAGCAGTGAATTACAGGGGCGCGGC. This gives the protein CASSELQGRG. The entire CDR3 is CASSELQGRGYTF.

This clone was seen a handful of times. The read ends 3 residues shy of where the CDR3 ends; the end is completed using the germline J gene. The J gene is TRBJ2-1, the V gene TRBV19; D is undetermined. V was trimmed by 3 bases and J by 4 bases, leaving 10 bases between them. CDR1 and CDR2 (germline): LNHDA, SQIVND (reference sequence). The CDR3 sequence is 14 residues long. This CDR3 reads CASSILEQYNEQFF. The CDR3 bases that were read are TGTGCCAGTAGTATTCTCGAGCAATACAATGAG.

About this clone itself: The CDR3 is cut off 3 residues early in the read; its end comes from the germline J gene. V usage is TRBV19 and J usage is TRBJ1-1; a weak D match, TRBD1 (6 bases). The CDR3 consists of 15 residues. Trimming cost V 5 bases and J 0 bases, with 13 bases left between them. Germline V gives CDR1 LNHDA, CDR2 SQIVND (reference sequence). The CDR3 loop reads CASSQGWGLNTEAFF. The CDR3 DNA, read in part, is TGTGCCAGTAGTCAGGGGTGGGGGTTGAACACTGAA.

This clone was counted only a few times. The sequenced fragment ends 3 residues before the CDR3 boundary, so the rest is inferred from the germline J gene. V usage is TRBV19 and J usage is TRBJ1-1; 9 bases align to TRBD1. The CDR3 is 16 residues long. With 10 bases clipped from V and 4 bases from J, the junction kept 16 bases outside the gene matches. Germline V gene lookup returns CDR1 LNHDA and CDR2 SQIVND (reference sequence). CDR3 protein: CATAVPGQGSGTEAFF. The CDR3 bases that were read are TGTGCCACCGCGGTCCCGGGACAGGGATCGGGCACTGAA. The full variable domain, in which reference TRBV19 and TRBJ1-1 provide the parts outside the CDR3, is DGGITQSPKYLFRKEGQNVTLSCEQNLNHDAMYWYRQDPGQGLRLIYYSQIVNDFQKGDIAEGYSVSREKKESFPLTVTSAQKNPTAFYLCATAVPGQGSGTEAFFGQGTRLTVV.

Note on this clone: The DNA ends 3 residues before the CDR3 does, and the rest of the CDR3 is filled in from the germline J gene. The chain joins TRBV18 to TRBJ1-4; 8 bases are shared with TRBD1. Germline trimming cut 4 bases from V and 8 bases from J; bases unmatched to any gene: 12. This CDR3 region has 16 residues. The germline V gene has CDR1 KGHSH and CDR2 LQKENI. The CDR3 sequence: CASSLLSGTGKEKLFF. Incomplete CDR3 DNA: TGTGCCAGCTCACTTTTATCCGGGACAGGCAAGGAAAAA. The full variable domain, with the rest looked up from reference TRBV18 and TRBJ1-4, is NAGVMQNPRHLVRRRGQEARLRCSPMKGHSHVYWYRQLPEEGLKFMVYLQKENIIDESGMPKERFSAEFPKEGPSILRIQQVVRGDSAAYFCASSLLSGTGKEKLFFGSGTQLSVL.